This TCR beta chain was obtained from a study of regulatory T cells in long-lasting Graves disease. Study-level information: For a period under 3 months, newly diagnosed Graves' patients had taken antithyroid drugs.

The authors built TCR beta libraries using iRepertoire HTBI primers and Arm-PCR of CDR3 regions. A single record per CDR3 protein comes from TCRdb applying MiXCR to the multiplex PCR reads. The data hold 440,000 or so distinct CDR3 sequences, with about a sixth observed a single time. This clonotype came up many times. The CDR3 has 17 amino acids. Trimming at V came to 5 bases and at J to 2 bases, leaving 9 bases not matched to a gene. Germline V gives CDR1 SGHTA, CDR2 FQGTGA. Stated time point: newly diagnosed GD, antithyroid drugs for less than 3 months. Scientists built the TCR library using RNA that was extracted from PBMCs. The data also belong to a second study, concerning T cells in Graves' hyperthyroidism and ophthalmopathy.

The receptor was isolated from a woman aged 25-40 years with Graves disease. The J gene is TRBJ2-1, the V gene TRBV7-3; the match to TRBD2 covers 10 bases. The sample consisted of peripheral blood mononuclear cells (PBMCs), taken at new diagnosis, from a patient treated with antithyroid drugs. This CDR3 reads CASSPTLAGAAYNEQFF. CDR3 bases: TGTGCCAGCAGCCCAACGCTAGCGGGAGCCGCCTACAATGAGCAGTTCTTC. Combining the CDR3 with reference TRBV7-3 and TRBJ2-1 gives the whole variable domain GAGVSQTPSNKVTEKGKYVELRCDPISGHTALYWYRQSLGQGPEFLIYFQGTGAADDSGLPNDRFFAVRPEGSVSTLKIQRTERGDSAVYLCASSPTLAGAAYNEQFFGPGTRLTVL.